The rows below give T cell receptor beta chains drawn from one sample of a study of STAT5B mutations in CD4+ large granular lymphocyte leukemia. Clones were sequenced by immunoSEQ multiplex PCR, and TCRdb holds only the in-frame ones, with some missing. This sample carries around 33,000 clones, more than 70% of them seen once, and the ten largest clones take about 0.91%. The specimen was CD4+ T cells from blood buffy coats. These receptors were obtained from a human donor in good health. The CDR3 runs from the conserved cysteine through the conserved F or W. The D gene is left open where the match is weak. Size tells how often a clone was seen (once, few, many) or the class of an expanded clone, and some rows leave it out.

j_call | v_call | d_call | clone_size | cdr3_aa | cdr3_nt
TRBJ2-1 | TRBV10-3 | NA | once | CAINRDPYNEQFF | TGTGCCATCAACCGGGACCCCTACAATGAGCAGTTCTTC
TRBJ1-1 | TRBV19 | NA | once | CASSRSRMETEAFF | TGTGCCAGTAGTCGGTCCCGAATGGAAACTGAAGCTTTCTTT
TRBJ1-5 | TRBV7-2 | NA | NA | CASSAYINQPQHF | TGTGCCAGCAGCGCTTACATCAATCAGCCCCAGCATTTT
TRBJ1-5 | TRBV4-2 | NA | NA | CASSPFLVDGQPQHF | TGTGCCAGCAGCCCCTTCTTAGTAGACGGACAGCCCCAGCATTTT
TRBJ1-1 | TRBV2 | NA | once | CASSPRTLNTEAFF | TGTGCCAGCAGTCCGCGGACACTGAACACTGAAGCTTTCTTT
TRBJ2-7 | TRBV6-5 | NA | NA | CASSYLLGDPPYEQYF | TGTGCCAGCAGTTACCTTCTAGGGGACCCGCCCTACGAGCAGTACTTC
TRBJ2-4 | TRBV13 | NA | NA | CASSYRTARLENIQYF | TGTGCCAGCAGCTACCGGACAGCCCGTCTCGAAAACATTCAGTACTTC
TRBJ1-6 | TRBV19 | NA | NA | CASSITGWSYSPLHF | TGTGCCAGTAGTATAACAGGATGGTCCTATTCACCCCTCCACTTT
TRBJ2-3 | TRBV7-2 | TRBD2 | NA | CASSRPRGGKDTQYF | TGTGCCAGCAGCCGTCCCCGGGGGGGCAAAGATACGCAGTATTTT
TRBJ2-5 | TRBV5-8 | TRBD2 | once | CASSLADKETQYF | TGTGCCAGCAGCCTAGCGGATAAAGAGACCCAGTACTTC
TRBJ2-6 | TRBV27 | NA | NA | CASSPDRYSGANVLTF | TGTGCCAGCAGCCCGGACAGATACTCTGGGGCCAACGTCCTGACTTTC
TRBJ2-3 | TRBV7-9 | NA | NA | CASSFPGVDTQYF | TGTGCCAGCAGCTTCCCAGGGGTAGATACGCAGTATTTT
TRBJ2-4 | TRBV7-2 | NA | NA | CASSTRSGRSKNIQYF | TGTGCCAGCAGCACCAGGTCGGGACGGAGTAAAAACATTCAGTACTTC
TRBJ1-6 | TRBV6-6 | NA | once | CASSFSDTTSSPLHF | TGTGCCAGCAGTTTTTCGGACACTACCAGTTCACCCCTCCACTTT
TRBJ1-2 | TRBV10-2 | NA | NA | CASSESLDYGYTF | TGCGCCAGCAGTGAGTCGCTAGACTATGGCTACACCTTC
TRBJ1-5 | TRBV7-9 | NA | few | CASSSEGNQPQHF | TGTGCCAGCAGCTCAGAAGGCAATCAGCCCCAGCATTTT
TRBJ1-4 | TRBV12-5 | NA | NA | CASGIGGPEKLFF | TGTGCTAGTGGTATAGGGGGTCCGGAAAAACTGTTTTTT
TRBJ2-5 | TRBV5-1 | TRBD2 | NA | CASSSTPGGARETQYF | TGCGCCAGCAGCTCGACGCCGGGGGGGGCCCGGGAGACCCAGTACTTC
TRBJ2-2 | TRBV5-4 | NA | NA | CASSFGRTNTGELFF | TGTGCCAGCAGCTTCGGACGGACGAACACCGGGGAGCTGTTTTTT